This TCR beta chain comes out of a study of beta chain features in type 1 diabetes. A CD45RO/CCR7/CD25/CD127/CD95/CD27 panel sorted naive, central memory, regulatory and stem cell-like memory CD4+ cells. The CDR3 has 13 residues. V lost 6 bases, J lost 4 bases, and 6 bases stayed unmatched. Germline assignment: CDR1 SQVTM and CDR2 ANQGSEA. Expressed TCRB transcripts were sequenced, since all the RNA that had been isolated was reverse transcribed. Sequenced by immunoSEQ multiplex PCR; TCRdb stores in-frame clones only, minus some. Altogether 240,000 or so clones are present, 25% to 30% being singletons, with the ten largest covering 3.5% to 4.5%.

This chain uses TRBV29-1 with TRBJ1-1; 9 nucleotides match TRBD1. The origin of this receptor is a man aged 25 to 45 in good health. The source material was central memory CD4+ T cells from blood. This CDR3 is CSVQKTGGTEAFF. The CDR3 DNA reads TGCAGCGTCCAAAAGACAGGGGGCACTGAAGCTTTCTTT.